A selection of T cell receptor beta chains follows, all from one sample in a study of breast tumors, draining lymph nodes, adjacent tissues. TCRdb processed the multiplex PCR reads anew with MiXCR; each CDR3 protein has one entry. The sample has about 140,000 distinct CDR3 sequences, about 31% seen once. Sequences were obtained from axillary lymph node tissue. Every receptor here comes from a female donor with breast cancer. Some clones in this sample may be carry-over from other donors' samples. Both conserved end residues are part of each CDR3. The D gene is left open where the match is weak. Only some rows state a clone size, as once, few, many or a class for expanded clones.

clone_size: many
v_call: TRBV5-1
j_call: TRBJ2-7
d_call: NA
cdr3_nt: TGCGCCAGTCAGGGTTCCGAGCAGTACTTC
cdr3_aa: CASQGSEQYF

clone_size: NA
v_call: TRBV6-6
j_call: TRBJ2-5
d_call: TRBD1
cdr3_nt: TGTGCCAGCAGTTACAACAGGGGGCAAGAGACCCAGTACTTC
cdr3_aa: CASSYNRGQETQYF

clone_size: NA
v_call: TRBV5-1
j_call: TRBJ1-6
d_call: NA
cdr3_nt: TGCGCCAGCAGCTTCCGGGCAAGGGCAATAGGATCACCCCTCCACTTT
cdr3_aa: CASSFRARAIGSPLHF

clone_size: once
v_call: TRBV12-3/TRBV12-4
j_call: TRBJ1-4
d_call: TRBD1
cdr3_nt: TGTGCCAGCAGTGACAGGGGGCGTTCTGAAAAACTGTTTTTT
cdr3_aa: CASSDRGRSEKLFF

clone_size: many
v_call: TRBV4-1
j_call: TRBJ2-3
d_call: NA
cdr3_nt: TGCGCCAGCAGCCAAGTTAGCGTACCCACAGATACGCAGTATTTT
cdr3_aa: CASSQVSVPTDTQYF

clone_size: many
v_call: TRBV6-6
j_call: TRBJ2-4
d_call: NA
cdr3_nt: TGTGCCAGCAGTTACTTATCGGCCAAAAACATTCAGTACTTC
cdr3_aa: CASSYLSAKNIQYF

clone_size: NA
v_call: TRBV11-2
j_call: TRBJ2-2
d_call: NA
cdr3_nt: TGTGCCAGCAGCTTAGAGGGTCGAGTGACCGGGGAGCTGTTTTTT
cdr3_aa: CASSLEGRVTGELFF

clone_size: NA
v_call: TRBV7-9
j_call: TRBJ2-3
d_call: NA
cdr3_nt: TGTGCCAGCAGCTTAGCGCTGAATGAGCAGTATTTT
cdr3_aa: CASSLALNEQYF

clone_size: NA
v_call: TRBV9
j_call: TRBJ1-6
d_call: TRBD1
cdr3_nt: TGTGCCAGCAGACCGGGACAGGGGTATAATTCACCCCTCCACTTT
cdr3_aa: CASRPGQGYNSPLHF

clone_size: NA
v_call: TRBV6-6
j_call: TRBJ2-2
d_call: TRBD1
cdr3_nt: TGTGCCAGCACTCCCGGGACAGGGGGCCGGGGAACCGGGGAGCTGTTTTTT
cdr3_aa: CASTPGTGGRGTGELFF

clone_size: many
v_call: TRBV20-1
j_call: TRBJ1-4
d_call: NA
cdr3_nt: TGCAGTGCCCTAGGACAAGGGGGGGGAAAACTGTTTTTT
cdr3_aa: CSALGQGGGKLFF

clone_size: NA
v_call: TRBV7-9
j_call: TRBJ1-6
d_call: NA
cdr3_nt: TGTGCCAGCAGCTTTTCCTTTGGGTCACCCCTCCACTTT
cdr3_aa: CASSFSFGSPLHF

clone_size: many
v_call: TRBV5-8
j_call: TRBJ1-6
d_call: NA
cdr3_nt: TGTGCCAGCAGCGTGAACAGGGATAATTCACCCCTCCACTTT
cdr3_aa: CASSVNRDNSPLHF

clone_size: many
v_call: TRBV6-5
j_call: TRBJ2-6
d_call: NA
cdr3_nt: TGTGCCAGCAGTAGTGGACGGCTGACGAGGGCTGGGGCCAACGTCCTGACTTTC
cdr3_aa: CASSSGRLTRAGANVLTF

clone_size: many
v_call: TRBV5-8
j_call: TRBJ1-6
d_call: TRBD1
cdr3_nt: TGTGCCAGCAGCTTGGGGATTGGACAGGGTTCGAAAGGGAATTCACCCCTCCACTTT
cdr3_aa: CASSLGIGQGSKGNSPLHF

clone_size: NA
v_call: TRBV4-2
j_call: TRBJ1-1
d_call: NA
cdr3_nt: TGTGCCAGCAGCCAAGATGGTTATGACGGGGGGCGTGTGGATGGGGTGACTGAAGCTTTCTTT
cdr3_aa: CASSQDGYDGGRVDGVTEAFF

clone_size: many
v_call: TRBV3-1
j_call: TRBJ2-5
d_call: NA
cdr3_nt: TGTGCCAGCAGCTTATCAGGGGTGGCGGTGGAGACCCAGTACTTC
cdr3_aa: CASSLSGVAVETQYF

clone_size: once
v_call: TRBV2
j_call: TRBJ1-4
d_call: TRBD1
cdr3_nt: TGTGCCAGCAGTGACCTCCTCACGGGACAGGGCACCAATGAAAAACTGTTTTTT
cdr3_aa: CASSDLLTGQGTNEKLFF

clone_size: NA
v_call: TRBV2
j_call: TRBJ2-1
d_call: NA
cdr3_nt: TGTGCCAGCAGTCCCGTGGGGTCTGGGGTATGGAATGTGCAGTTCTTC
cdr3_aa: CASSPVGSGVWNVQFF

clone_size: many
v_call: TRBV4-1
j_call: TRBJ1-2
d_call: NA
cdr3_nt: TGCGCCAGCAACCCCGGCCAGGCAAACTATGGCTACACCTTC
cdr3_aa: CASNPGQANYGYTF

clone_size: NA
v_call: TRBV5-6
j_call: TRBJ2-5
d_call: NA
cdr3_nt: TGTGCCAGCAGCTTGGGCACCCCAGAGACCCAGTACTTC
cdr3_aa: CASSLGTPETQYF

clone_size: many
v_call: TRBV24-1
j_call: TRBJ2-3
d_call: NA
cdr3_nt: TGTGCCACCAGTCGTGCAGGGGAGACAGATACGCAGTATTTT
cdr3_aa: CATSRAGETDTQYF

clone_size: NA
v_call: TRBV6-4
j_call: TRBJ2-5
d_call: NA
cdr3_nt: TGTGCCAGCAGTGACAGCGGCGAAGAGACCCAGTACTTC
cdr3_aa: CASSDSGEETQYF

clone_size: NA
v_call: TRBV12-3/TRBV12-4
j_call: TRBJ2-1
d_call: TRBD2
cdr3_nt: TGTGCCAGCAGTTTCGGGGCGGGGGGTATGGAGCAGTTCTTC
cdr3_aa: CASSFGAGGMEQFF